This T cell receptor (beta chain) was documented in a study of blood T cells in healthy people across ages. Using a J-beta primer mix together with a sample-barcoded 5' primer, a second PCR was run for roughly 7 to 11 cycles. Every sample gave at least 2.5 million paired-end reads containing CDR3. TCRdb re-called the 5' RACE reads with MiXCR, one entry per CDR3 protein. The top ten hold about 20% of the sample, which has hundreds of thousands of distinct CDR3 sequences, 55% to 75% seen once. In germline, CDR1 is SGHTA, CDR2 FQGNSA. The CDR3 has 13 amino acids. Trimming took 5 bases from V and 10 from J, leaving 15 bases between them.

V gene TRBV7-2 combines with J gene TRBJ2-4; D is uncertain. The specimen was blood. The source of this sequence is a man aged 30 to 45 in good health. CDR3 nucleotides: TGTGCCAGCAGCCCGACTCCCCCGGTTATTCAGTACTTC. It encodes CASSPTPPVIQYF. Using reference TRBV7-2 and TRBJ2-4 for the parts outside the CDR3, the full variable domain is GAGVSQSPSNKVTEKGKDVELRCDPISGHTALYWYRQSLGQGLEFLIYFQGNSAPDKSGLPSDRFSAERTGGSVSTLTIQRTQQEDSAVYLCASSPTPPVIQYFGAGTRLSVL.